These 27 T cell receptor beta chains were sequenced from one sample in a study of CD8 T cells in Susac syndrome. Reverse transcription of roughly 0.45 to 1 ug RNA was performed with random hexamers. Each CDR3 protein gets one entry after TCRdb re-called the immunoSEQ multiplex PCR reads with MiXCR. Of about 150,000 distinct CDR3 sequences in the sample, about 91% were seen once. The specimen was CD4+ T cells from PBMCs. These receptor sequences come from a human donor in good health.

CDR3: CASSSGGEDGYTF. The CDR3 DNA reads TGTGCCAGCAGCTCTGGAGGAGAGGATGGCTACACCTTC. The J gene is TRBJ1-2, the V gene TRBV9; D remains unclear. This CDR3 contains 13 residues. Trimming cost V 4 bases and J 6 bases, with 13 bases left between them. CDR1 is SGDLS, CDR2 YYNGEE, per germline.

The gene calls are TRBV29-1 and TRBJ1-5; TRBD1 might be the D (6 bases). This CDR3 region has 12 residues. The germline V gene has CDR1 SQVTM and CDR2 ANQGSEA. The V gene lost 4 bases and the J gene lost 7 bases, with 11 bases spanning the gap. The CDR3 DNA reads as TGCAGCGTTGCAACAGGGAAGCAGCCCCAGCATTTT. Translating it yields CSVATGKQPQHF.

CDR3 in amino acids: CASSSGPEGEQFF. The DNA of the CDR3 is TGTGCCAGCAGCTCAGGGCCCGAGGGTGAGCAGTTCTTC. This chain uses TRBV11-3 with TRBJ2-1; D may be TRBD1 or TRBD2 (5 bases each). This CDR3 comprises 13 residues. Germline V CDR1 and CDR2: SGHNT, YENEEA. V was pared by 4 bases and J by 9 bases, with 13 bases between.

The chain is built from TRBV5-1 and TRBJ2-3, with 11 bases fitting TRBD1. CDR1 SGHRS and CDR2 YFSETQ come from the germline V gene. This CDR3 comprises 17 residues. V gave up 2 bases and J gave up 2 bases; unmatched junction bases: 7. DNA of the CDR3: TGCGCCAGCAGCTTTCACATGGGACAGGGGGACACAGATACGCAGTATTTT. Translating gives CASSFHMGQGDTDTQYF.

The rearrangement joins TRBV20-1 to TRBJ2-5; D uncertain. This CDR3 contains 15 residues. Germline V gene sequence: CDR1 DFQATT, CDR2 SNEGSKA (reference sequence). Trimming left V 3 bases short and J 0 bases short, with 14 bases between. CDR3 residues: CSASSPVGYQETQYF. The CDR3 DNA reads TGCAGTGCTAGTTCACCCGTCGGTTACCAAGAGACCCAGTACTTC.

This clonotype was found a few times. This sequence joins TRBV7-9 and TRBJ2-6; D unclear. With 1 base removed from V and 0 bases from J, the gap between germline ends came to 7 bases. The CDR3 sequence is 16 residues long. Looked up from germline, CDR1 is SEHNR and CDR2 is FQNEAQ (reference sequence). The CDR3 region is CASSLGPNSGANVLTF. CDR3 nucleotide sequence: TGTGCCAGCAGCTTAGGGCCGAACTCTGGGGCCAACGTCCTGACTTTC.

The rearrangement links TRBV20-1 to TRBJ2-5, with TRBD2 as a possible D gene (6 bases). Trimming cost V 6 bases and J 5 bases, with 19 bases left between them. The germline gives CDR1 DFQATT, CDR2 SNEGSKA (reference sequence). CDR3 length: 14 amino acids. The CDR3 DNA reads TGCAGTGCCAGGACGGGAGCCCATGGGGAGACCCAGTACTTC. Its translation is CSARTGAHGETQYF.

The rearrangement uses TRBV7-3 and TRBJ2-6; no firm D call. Trimming shortened V by 5 bases and J by 0 bases, and 8 bases separated the two germline ends. The CDR3 spans 15 residues. Germline loops: CDR1 SGHTA, CDR2 FQGTGA. The CDR3, as DNA: TGTGCCAGCAGCCTCGACACCTCTGGGGCCAACGTCCTGACTTTC. Its translation is CASSLDTSGANVLTF.

The rearrangement joins TRBV25-1 to TRBJ1-2; D remains unclear. From germline, CDR1 is MGHDK and CDR2 SYGVNS. The CDR3 length is 13 residues. The V and J ends lost 5 bases and 6 bases respectively, with 13 bases between them. The DNA for the CDR3 is TGTGCCAGCAGTATAGCTTCTTTTGATGGCTACACCTTC. Translation gives CASSIASFDGYTF.

The count of this clonotype is one. The V gene is TRBV2, the J gene TRBJ1-1; 7 bases are shared with TRBD1. V was pared by 6 bases and J by 10 bases, with 5 bases of the junction left unmatched. The CDR3 spans 11 residues. Germline values: CDR1 SNHLY, CDR2 FYNNEI. Written as DNA, the CDR3 is TGTGCCAGCAGCGGGGACAGACGAGCTTTCTTT. Amino acids: CASSGDRRAFF.

This chain joins TRBV5-1 and TRBJ2-7; D may be TRBD1 (5 bases). Trimming stripped 3 bases from V and 9 bases from J, with 16 bases between. The CDR3 loop spans 13 amino acids. CDR1 SGHRS and CDR2 YFSETQ come from the germline V gene. The DNA of the CDR3 is TGCGCCAGCAGCTCGGACACGGAAGCTGTGCAGTACTTC. Its translation: CASSSDTEAVQYF.

J is TRBJ2-1 and V is TRBV20-1; D tentatively reads TRBD1 or TRBD2 (5 bases each). The CDR3 covers 12 residues. V dropped 6 bases and J dropped 8 bases, with 14 bases sitting between them. Germline CDR1 is DFQATT and CDR2 is SNEGSKA (reference sequence). CDR3 region: CSAPSWGHEQFF. As DNA, the CDR3 is TGCAGTGCCCCTAGCTGGGGCCATGAGCAGTTCTTC.

V gene TRBV18 combines with J gene TRBJ2-2; 8 bases line up with TRBD1. CDR1 is KGHSH, CDR2 LQKENI, per germline. V gave up 1 base and J gave up 1 base; unmatched junction bases: 5. The CDR3 length is 17 residues. DNA of the CDR3: TGTGCCAGCTCACCACGCCGGGACAGGATGAACACCGGGGAGCTGTTTTTT. Its protein is CASSPRRDRMNTGELFF.

The rearrangement uses TRBV29-1 and TRBJ2-5; D unresolved. Between the trimmed V and J ends, which lost 1 base and 4 bases, there was a span of 10 bases. Germline V CDR1 and CDR2: SQVTM, ANQGSEA. The CDR3 runs 13 residues. CDR3 sequence (DNA): TGCAGCGTTGAAGGGGCAACCCGAGAGACCCAGTACTTC. Translated, it gives CSVEGATRETQYF.

This chain connects TRBV3-1 to TRBJ2-7, with 8 bases fitting TRBD1. The CDR3 runs 15 residues. V lost 5 bases, J lost 2 bases, and 8 bases stayed unmatched. Germline lookup yields CDR1 LGHDT and CDR2 YNNKEL (reference sequence). The CDR3 region has the DNA TGTGCCAGCAGCTTAGCCGGGACAGGTCCCTACGAGCAGTACTTC. It yields the protein CASSLAGTGPYEQYF.

This rearrangement joins TRBV3-1 to TRBJ1-1; D remains unclear. The CDR3 runs 11 residues. Deletions cut 8 bases from V and 5 bases from J, with 9 bases between. Germline V gene data show CDR1 as LGHDT and CDR2 as YNNKEL (reference sequence). In nucleotides, the CDR3 is TGTGCCAGCGGCGGATGGACTGAAGCTTTCTTT. It specifies CASGGWTEAFF.

The genes are TRBV2 and TRBJ2-3, with D perhaps matching TRBD1 (6 bases). The CDR3 is 13 amino acids. Germline CDR1 and CDR2: SNHLY and FYNNEI. With 11 bases removed from V and 1 base from J, the gap between germline ends came to 13 bases. The CDR3 sequence: CAQSGTRTDTQYF. Here the CDR3 DNA reads TGTGCCCAATCCGGGACACGCACAGATACGCAGTATTTT. Using reference TRBV2 and TRBJ2-3 for the parts outside the CDR3, the full variable domain is EPEVTQTPSHQVTQMGQEVILRCVPISNHLYFYWYRQILGQKVEFLVSFYNNEISEKSEIFDDQFSVERPDGSNFTLKIRSTKLEDSAMYFCAQSGTRTDTQYFGPGTRLTVL.

The rearrangement links TRBV11-2 to TRBJ1-5; D remains unclear. The CDR3 spans 16 residues. The germline V gene encodes CDR1 SGHAT and CDR2 FQNNGV. The V and J ends lost 2 bases and 2 bases respectively, with 13 bases between them. CDR3 in amino acids: CASSLQTGRGNQPQHF. CDR3 DNA sequence: TGTGCCAGCAGCTTACAAACCGGACGTGGCAATCAGCCCCAGCATTTT.

The J gene is TRBJ2-7, the V gene TRBV7-2, with a weak D call TRBD1 (6 bases). Per germline, CDR1 SGHTA and CDR2 FQGNSA. V was trimmed by 3 bases and J by 0 bases, leaving 12 bases between them. The CDR3 consists of 15 residues. The CDR3 nucleotides read TGTGCCAGCAGCTTGCCGGGACACTACTCCTACGAGCAGTACTTC. Protein product: CASSLPGHYSYEQYF.

This clonotype was recorded once. The V gene is TRBV12-3 or TRBV12-4, the J gene TRBJ2-7; no clear D. The CDR3 consists of 15 residues. The ends were cut back, 0 bases at V and 6 bases at J, with 15 bases in the middle. CDR3 bases: TGTGCCAGCAGTTTAGCGCCGGGCAGTTTCGGCGAGCAGTACTTC. Amino acids: CASSLAPGSFGEQYF.

The rearrangement uses TRBV10-3 and TRBJ1-6, with unresolved D. This CDR3 has 15 amino acids. V was clipped by 0 bases and J by 7 bases, with 10 bases between them. Germline values: CDR1 ENHRY, CDR2 SYGVKD. Here the CDR3 DNA reads TGTGCCATCAGTGAGTCTGGACCCGGGAATTCACCCCTCCACTTT. Encoded protein: CAISESGPGNSPLHF.

V is TRBV12-1 and J is TRBJ2-7; TRBD2, the D gene given by the table, was not confirmed from the DNA. TRBV12-1 is a recognized pseudogene. The CDR3 spans 13 residues. In nucleotides, the CDR3 is TGTGCCAGCAGCCCCGCAAACTCCTACGAGCAGTACTTC. Translated, it gives CASSPANSYEQYF.

The chain recombines TRBV7-9 with TRBJ1-1; the D is unclear. Germline V lookup: CDR1 SEHNR, CDR2 FQNEAQ (reference sequence). V was cut by 2 bases and J by 9 bases, with 10 bases left in between. The CDR3 has 12 residues. The chain's CDR3 is CASSLSTGKAFF. CDR3 sequence (DNA): TGTGCCAGCAGCTTAAGTACGGGCAAAGCTTTCTTT.

V and J are TRBV28 and TRBJ2-7, with D possibly TRBD1 on 6 matching bases. The ends were cut back, 5 bases at V and 5 bases at J, with 16 bases in the middle. Per germline, CDR1 MDHEN and CDR2 SYDVKM. The CDR3 is 14 amino acids. The CDR3 reads CASSPGTRSDEQYF. For the CDR3, the DNA is TGTGCCAGCAGTCCTGGGACACGTTCGGACGAGCAGTACTTC.

The chain uses TRBV12-3 or TRBV12-4 and TRBJ2-3; no clear D gene. Trimming left V 1 base short and J 4 bases short, with 6 bases between. This CDR3 has 13 residues. This chain's CDR3 is CASSLGVADTQYF. The CDR3 nucleotides read TGTGCCAGCAGTTTAGGGGTCGCAGATACGCAGTATTTT.

The V call is TRBV7-2, the J call TRBJ2-7; D is perhaps TRBD1 (5 bases). Germline V gene lookup returns CDR1 SGHTA and CDR2 FQGNSA. Trimming removed 3 bases from V and 1 base from J, with 7 bases in between. This CDR3 is 13 amino acids long. CDR3 nucleotides: TGTGCCAGCAGCTTGGACAAATCCTACGAGCAGTACTTC. Its translation is CASSLDKSYEQYF.

V is TRBV18 and J is TRBJ1-2, with 9 bases fitting TRBD1. CDR1 KGHSH and CDR2 LQKENI come from the germline V gene. The CDR3 contains 15 residues. The V segment lost 4 bases and the J segment 7 bases; nucleotides outside the gene matches: 10. The CDR3 is CASSLATGTGSGYTF. The CDR3 DNA reads as TGTGCCAGCTCACTGGCAACCGGGACAGGGAGTGGCTACACCTTC.